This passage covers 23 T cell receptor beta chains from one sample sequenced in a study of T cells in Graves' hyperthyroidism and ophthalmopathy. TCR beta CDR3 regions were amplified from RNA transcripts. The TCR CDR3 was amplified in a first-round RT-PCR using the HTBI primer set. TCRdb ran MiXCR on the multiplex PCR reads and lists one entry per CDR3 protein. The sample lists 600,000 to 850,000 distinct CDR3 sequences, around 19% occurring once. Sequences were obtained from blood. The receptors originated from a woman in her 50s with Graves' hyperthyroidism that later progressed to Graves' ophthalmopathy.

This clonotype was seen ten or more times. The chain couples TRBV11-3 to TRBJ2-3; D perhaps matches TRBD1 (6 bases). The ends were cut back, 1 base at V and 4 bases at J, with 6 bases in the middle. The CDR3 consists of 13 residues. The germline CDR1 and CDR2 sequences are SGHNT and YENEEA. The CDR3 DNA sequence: TGTGCCAGCAGCTTAGGGACAGCAGATACGCAGTATTTT. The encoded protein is CASSLGTADTQYF.

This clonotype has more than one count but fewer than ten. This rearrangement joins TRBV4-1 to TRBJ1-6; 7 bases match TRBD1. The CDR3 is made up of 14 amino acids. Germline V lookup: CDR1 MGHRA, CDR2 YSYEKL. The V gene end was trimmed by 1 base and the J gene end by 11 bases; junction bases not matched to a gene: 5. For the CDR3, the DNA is TGCGCCAGCAGCCAAGGACAGGGACCAACACCCCTCCACTTT. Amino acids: CASSQGQGPTPLHF.

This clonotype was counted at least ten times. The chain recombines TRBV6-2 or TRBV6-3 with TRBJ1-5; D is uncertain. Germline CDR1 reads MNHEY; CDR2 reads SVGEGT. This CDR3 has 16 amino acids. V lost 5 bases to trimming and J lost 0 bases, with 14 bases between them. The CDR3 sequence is CASSPARGYSNQPQHF. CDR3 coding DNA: TGTGCCAGCAGTCCCGCTCGGGGTTATAGCAATCAGCCCCAGCATTTT.

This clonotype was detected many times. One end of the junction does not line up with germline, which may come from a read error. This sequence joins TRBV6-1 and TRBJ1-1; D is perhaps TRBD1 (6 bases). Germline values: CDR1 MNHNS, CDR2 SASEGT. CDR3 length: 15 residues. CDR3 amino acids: CASSKASTGNTEAFF. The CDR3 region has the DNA TGTGCCAGCAGTAAAGCCTCGACAGGGAACACTGAAGCTTTCTTT.

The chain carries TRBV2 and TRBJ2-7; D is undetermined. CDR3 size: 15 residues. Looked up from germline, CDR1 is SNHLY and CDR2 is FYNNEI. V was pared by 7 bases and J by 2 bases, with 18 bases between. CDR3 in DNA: TGTGCCAGCATGAAAGGGAAGGCGGTCGCCTACGAGCAGTACTTC. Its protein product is CASMKGKAVAYEQYF.

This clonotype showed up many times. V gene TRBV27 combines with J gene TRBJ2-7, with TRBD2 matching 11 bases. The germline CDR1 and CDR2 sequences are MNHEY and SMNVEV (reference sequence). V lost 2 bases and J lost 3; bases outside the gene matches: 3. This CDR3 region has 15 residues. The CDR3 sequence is CASSLPTSGGYEQYF. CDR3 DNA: TGTGCCAGCAGTTTACCTACTAGCGGGGGCTACGAGCAGTACTTC.

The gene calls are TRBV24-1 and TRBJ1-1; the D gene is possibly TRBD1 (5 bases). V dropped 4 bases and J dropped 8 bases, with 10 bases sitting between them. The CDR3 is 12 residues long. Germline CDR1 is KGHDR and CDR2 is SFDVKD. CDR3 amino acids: CATSDPGGEAFF. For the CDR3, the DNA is TGTGCCACCAGTGACCCCGGGGGGGAAGCTTTCTTT.

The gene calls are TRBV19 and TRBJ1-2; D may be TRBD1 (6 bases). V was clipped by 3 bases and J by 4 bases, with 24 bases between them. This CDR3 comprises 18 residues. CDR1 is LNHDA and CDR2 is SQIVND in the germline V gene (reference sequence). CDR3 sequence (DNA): TGTGCCAGTAGTATTGCGACAGGAACGGCCTCACACTTCTATGGCTACACCTTC. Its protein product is CASSIATGTASHFYGYTF.

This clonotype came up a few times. This CDR3 is CASSYRDRGGYEQYF. The CDR3 DNA reads as TGTGCCAGCAGTTACAGAGACAGGGGAGGCTACGAGCAGTACTTC. The V call is TRBV6-5, the J call TRBJ2-7; 8 nucleotides agree with TRBD1. Germline loops: CDR1 MNHEY, CDR2 SVGAGI. This CDR3 is 15 amino acids long. V lost 2 bases, J lost 3 bases, and 6 bases stayed unmatched.

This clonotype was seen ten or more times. CDR3 sequence reads: CASSLDQDINYGYTF. The DNA of the CDR3 is TGTGCCAGCAGCTTAGACCAGGATATTAACTATGGCTACACCTTC. This chain uses TRBV11-3 with TRBJ1-2; D unclear. Germline V CDR1 and CDR2: SGHNT, YENEEA. The CDR3 loop spans 15 amino acids. Trimming cost V 0 bases and J 1 base, with 9 bases left between them.

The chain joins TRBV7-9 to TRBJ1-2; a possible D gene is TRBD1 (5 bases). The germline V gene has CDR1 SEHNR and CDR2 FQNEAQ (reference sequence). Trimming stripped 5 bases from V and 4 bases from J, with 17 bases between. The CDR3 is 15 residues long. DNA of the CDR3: TGTGCCAGCAGCCGTTTAGTGGCGCAGGGCTATGGCTACACCTTC. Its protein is CASSRLVAQGYGYTF.

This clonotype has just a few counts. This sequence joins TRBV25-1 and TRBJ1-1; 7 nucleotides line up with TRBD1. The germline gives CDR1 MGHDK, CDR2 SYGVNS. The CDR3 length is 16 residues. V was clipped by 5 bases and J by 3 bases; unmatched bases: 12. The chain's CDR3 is CASSTLDRAKDTEAFF. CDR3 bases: TGTGCCAGCAGTACCCTTGACAGGGCGAAGGACACTGAAGCTTTCTTT.

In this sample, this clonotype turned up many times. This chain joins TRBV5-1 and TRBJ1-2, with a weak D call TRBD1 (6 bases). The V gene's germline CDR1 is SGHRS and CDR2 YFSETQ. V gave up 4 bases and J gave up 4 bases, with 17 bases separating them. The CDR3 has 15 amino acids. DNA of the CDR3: TGCGCCAGCAGCCTCCCGGCAGGGGCGACCTATGGCTACACCTTC. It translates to CASSLPAGATYGYTF.

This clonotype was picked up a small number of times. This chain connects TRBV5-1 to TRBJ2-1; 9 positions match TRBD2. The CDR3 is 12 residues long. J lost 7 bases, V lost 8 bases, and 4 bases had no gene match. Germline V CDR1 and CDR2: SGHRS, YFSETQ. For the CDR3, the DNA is TGCGCCAGTCGCGGGGGGGCAAATGAGCAGTTCTTC. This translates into CASRGGANEQFF. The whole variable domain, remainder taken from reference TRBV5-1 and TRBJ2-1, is KAGVTQTPRYLIKTRGQQVTLSCSPISGHRSVSWYQQTPGQGLQFLFEYFSETQRNKGNFPGRFSGRQFSNSRSEMNVSTLELGDSALYLCASRGGANEQFFGPGTRLTVL.

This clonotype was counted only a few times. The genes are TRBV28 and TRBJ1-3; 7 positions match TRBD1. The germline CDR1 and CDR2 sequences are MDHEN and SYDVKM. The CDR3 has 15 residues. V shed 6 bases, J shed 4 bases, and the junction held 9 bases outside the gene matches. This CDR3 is CASRPRTGDGNTIYF. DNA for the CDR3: TGTGCCAGCAGGCCCCGCACAGGGGACGGAAACACCATATATTTT.

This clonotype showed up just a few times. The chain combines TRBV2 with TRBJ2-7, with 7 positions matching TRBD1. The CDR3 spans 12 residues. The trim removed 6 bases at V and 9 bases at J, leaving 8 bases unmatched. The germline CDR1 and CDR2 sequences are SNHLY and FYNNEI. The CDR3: CASSDRVHGQYF. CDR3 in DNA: TGTGCCAGCAGCGACAGGGTCCACGGGCAGTACTTC.

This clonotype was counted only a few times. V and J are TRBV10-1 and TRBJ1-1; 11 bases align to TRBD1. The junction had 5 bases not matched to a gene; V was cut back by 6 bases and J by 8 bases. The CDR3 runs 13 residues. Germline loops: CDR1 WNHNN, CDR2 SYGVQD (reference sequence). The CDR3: CASRRTGGEEAFF. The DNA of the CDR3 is TGCGCCAGCAGACGGACAGGGGGCGAAGAAGCTTTCTTT.

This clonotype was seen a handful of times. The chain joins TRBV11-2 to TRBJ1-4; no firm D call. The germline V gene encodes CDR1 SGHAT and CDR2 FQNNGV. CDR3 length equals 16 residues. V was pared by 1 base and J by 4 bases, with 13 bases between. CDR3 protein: CASSLGLGSHNEKLFF. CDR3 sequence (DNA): TGTGCCAGCAGCTTAGGTTTGGGCAGCCATAATGAAAAACTGTTTTTT.

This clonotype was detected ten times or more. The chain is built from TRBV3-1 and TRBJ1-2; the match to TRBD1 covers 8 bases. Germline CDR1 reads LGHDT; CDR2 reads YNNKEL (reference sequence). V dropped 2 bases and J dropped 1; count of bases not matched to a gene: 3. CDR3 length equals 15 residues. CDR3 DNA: TGTGCCAGCAGCCAACTGGACAGGGTTAACTATGGCTACACCTTC. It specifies CASSQLDRVNYGYTF.

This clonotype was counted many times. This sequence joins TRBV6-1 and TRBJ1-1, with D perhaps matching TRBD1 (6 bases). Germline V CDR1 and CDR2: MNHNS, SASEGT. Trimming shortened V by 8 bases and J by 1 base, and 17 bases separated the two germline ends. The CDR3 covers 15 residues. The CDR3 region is CASLISGGPNTEAFF. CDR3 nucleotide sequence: TGTGCCAGCCTAATCTCGGGGGGCCCGAACACTGAAGCTTTCTTT.

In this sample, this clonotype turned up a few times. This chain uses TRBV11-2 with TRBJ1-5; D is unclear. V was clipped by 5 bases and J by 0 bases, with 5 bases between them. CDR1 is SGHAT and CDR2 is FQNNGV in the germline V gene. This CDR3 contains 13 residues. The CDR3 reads CASSEFSNQPQHF. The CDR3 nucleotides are TGTGCCAGCAGCGAATTTAGCAATCAGCCCCAGCATTTT.

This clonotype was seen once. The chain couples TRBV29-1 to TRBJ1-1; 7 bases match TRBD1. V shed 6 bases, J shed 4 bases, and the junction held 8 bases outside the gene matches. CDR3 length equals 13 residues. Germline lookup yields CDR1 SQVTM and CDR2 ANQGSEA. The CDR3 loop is CSVPGGPGTEAFF. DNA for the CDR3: TGCAGCGTCCCAGGGGGTCCGGGCACTGAAGCTTTCTTT.

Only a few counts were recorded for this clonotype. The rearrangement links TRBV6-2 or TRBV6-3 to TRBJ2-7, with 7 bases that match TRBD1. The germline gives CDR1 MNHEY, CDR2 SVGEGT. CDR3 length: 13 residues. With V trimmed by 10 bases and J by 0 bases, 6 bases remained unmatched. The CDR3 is CATRRDSSYEQYF. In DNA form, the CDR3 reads TGTGCCACCCGCCGGGACAGCTCCTACGAGCAGTACTTC.